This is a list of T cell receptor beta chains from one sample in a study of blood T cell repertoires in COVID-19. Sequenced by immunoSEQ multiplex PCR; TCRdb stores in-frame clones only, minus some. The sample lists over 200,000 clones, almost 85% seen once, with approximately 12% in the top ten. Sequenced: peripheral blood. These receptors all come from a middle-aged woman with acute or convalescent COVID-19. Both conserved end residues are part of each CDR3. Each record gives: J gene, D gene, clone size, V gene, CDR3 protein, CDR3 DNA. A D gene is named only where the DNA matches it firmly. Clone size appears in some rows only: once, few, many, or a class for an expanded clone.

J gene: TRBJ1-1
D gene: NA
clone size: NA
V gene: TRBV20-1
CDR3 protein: CSATRTDEAFF
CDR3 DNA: TGCAGTGCTACCCGGACAGATGAAGCTTTCTTT

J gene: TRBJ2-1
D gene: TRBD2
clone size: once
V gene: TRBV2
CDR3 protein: CASSGTSGSYNEQFF
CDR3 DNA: TGTGCCAGCAGTGGGACTAGCGGAAGCTACAATGAGCAGTTCTTC

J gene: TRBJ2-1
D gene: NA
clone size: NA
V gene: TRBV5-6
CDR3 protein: CASSSRLVMAYNEQFF
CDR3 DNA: TGTGCCAGCAGCTCTCGACTAGTTATGGCCTACAATGAGCAGTTCTTC

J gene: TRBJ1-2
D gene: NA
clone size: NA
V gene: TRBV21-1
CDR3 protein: CASSKERVGGKWNYGYTF
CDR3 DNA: TGTGCCAGCAGCAAAGAAAGGGTAGGGGGAAAGTGGAACTATGGCTACACCTTC

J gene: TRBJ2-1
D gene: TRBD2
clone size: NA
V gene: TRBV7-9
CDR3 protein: CASSWSAGGQFF
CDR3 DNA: TGTGCCAGCAGCTGGTCAGCGGGAGGTCAGTTCTTC

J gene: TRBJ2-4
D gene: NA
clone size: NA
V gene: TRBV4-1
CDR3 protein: CASSQDAGGVNIQYF
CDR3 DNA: TGCGCCAGCAGCCAAGACGCGGGCGGGGTGAACATTCAGTACTTC

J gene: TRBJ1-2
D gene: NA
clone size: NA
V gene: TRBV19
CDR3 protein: CASSIQGPYGYTF
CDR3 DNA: TGTGCCAGTAGTATACAGGGTCCCTATGGCTACACCTTC

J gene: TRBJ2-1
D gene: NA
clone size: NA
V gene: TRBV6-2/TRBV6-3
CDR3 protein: CASSTGAYNEQFF
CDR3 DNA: TGTGCCAGCAGTACGGGAGCCTACAATGAGCAGTTCTTC

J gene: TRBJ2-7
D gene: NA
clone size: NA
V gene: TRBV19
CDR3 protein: CASRDRYSYEQYF
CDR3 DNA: TGTGCCAGTAGGGACAGATATTCTTACGAGCAGTACTTC

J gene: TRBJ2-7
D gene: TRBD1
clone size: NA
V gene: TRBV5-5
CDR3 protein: CATGTGGEQYF
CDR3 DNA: TGTGCCACCGGGACAGGGGGCGAGCAGTACTTC

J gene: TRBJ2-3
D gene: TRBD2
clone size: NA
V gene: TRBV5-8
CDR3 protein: CASSSSGMAEYF
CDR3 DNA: TGTGCCAGCAGCTCGAGCGGGATGGCAGAGTATTTT

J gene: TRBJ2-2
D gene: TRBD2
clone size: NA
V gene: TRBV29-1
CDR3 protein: CSVTSANTGELFF
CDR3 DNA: TGCAGCGTAACTAGCGCAAACACCGGGGAGCTGTTTTTT

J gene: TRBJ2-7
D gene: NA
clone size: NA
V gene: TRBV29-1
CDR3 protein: CSVEDFGDSYEQYF
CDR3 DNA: TGCAGCGTTGAAGATTTCGGGGACTCCTACGAGCAGTACTTC

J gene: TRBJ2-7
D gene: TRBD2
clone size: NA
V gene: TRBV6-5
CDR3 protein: CASSLAGGKDEQYF
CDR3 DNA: TGTGCCAGCAGTCTAGCGGGGGGAAAGGACGAGCAGTACTTC

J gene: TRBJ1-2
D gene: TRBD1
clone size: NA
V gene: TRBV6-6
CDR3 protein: CASLIPGGPNYGYTF
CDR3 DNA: TGTGCCAGCCTAATTCCAGGGGGACCTAACTATGGCTACACCTTC

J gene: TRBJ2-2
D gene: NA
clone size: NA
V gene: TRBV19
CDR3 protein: CASSIEPVGAGELFF
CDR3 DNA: TGTGCCAGTAGTATAGAGCCAGTAGGGGCCGGGGAGCTGTTTTTT

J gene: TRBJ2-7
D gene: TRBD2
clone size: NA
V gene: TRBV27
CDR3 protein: CASRPLAGGSYEQYF
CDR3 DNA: TGTGCCAGCAGACCACTAGCGGGAGGCTCCTACGAGCAGTACTTC

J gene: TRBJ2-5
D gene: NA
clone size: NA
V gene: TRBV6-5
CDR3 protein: CASSYPPLDNQETQYF
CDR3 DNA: TGTGCCAGCAGTTACCCCCCTCTGGACAACCAAGAGACCCAGTACTTC

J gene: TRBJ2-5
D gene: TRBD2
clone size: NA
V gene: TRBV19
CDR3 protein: CASSAGTSGLELRGTQYF
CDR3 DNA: TGTGCCAGTAGTGCCGGGACTAGCGGGCTCGAGTTAAGAGGGACCCAGTACTTC

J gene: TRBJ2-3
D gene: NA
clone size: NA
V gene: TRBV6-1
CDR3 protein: CASSEEIRGDTQYF
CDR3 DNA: TGTGCCAGCAGTGAAGAAATCAGAGGAGATACGCAGTATTTT

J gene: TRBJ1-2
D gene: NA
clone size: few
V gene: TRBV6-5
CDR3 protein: CASSYRGGTDGGYTF
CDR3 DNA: TGTGCCAGCAGTTACAGGGGGGGGACGGACGGTGGCTACACCTTC

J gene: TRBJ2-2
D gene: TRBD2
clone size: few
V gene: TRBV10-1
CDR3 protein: CASRGERIAGSNTGELFF
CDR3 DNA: TGCGCCAGCAGGGGGGAGAGAATAGCGGGATCGAACACCGGGGAGCTGTTTTTT